Sequencing of this T cell receptor (beta chain) was carried out in a study of cytomegalovirus exposure and HLA in healthy donors. For the study at large: From donors who were HLA-typed, an early data release held approximately 84 million unique TCRs.

Vbeta (60) and Jbeta (13) primers were used in the PCR. This table comes from immunoSEQ multiplex PCR, and its TCRdb copy is limited to in-frame clones, with some not included. The profile shows approximately 75,000 clones, 65% to 90% of them singletons. Points from the study as a whole: Reports showed the classifier diagnosing cytomegalovirus status with high specificity and sensitivity. What TCR beta sequences reportedly achieved was accurate prediction of HLA-A and HLA-B alleles in most subjects. A later analysis showed that HLA-associated TCR beta chains had undergone more clonal expansion than equally common others.

About this clone itself: The target antigen is unknown.

This CDR3 is 14 amino acids long. Losses at the gene ends were 4 bases for V and 3 bases for J; bases not matched to a gene: 5. Germline assignment: CDR1 SGHRS and CDR2 YFSETQ. The origin of this receptor is a man aged 65 to 79 in good health and CMV-seropositive. This sequence joins TRBV5-1 and TRBJ2-5; 8 bases are shared with TRBD1. The sample comprised PBMCs. The CDR3 sequence is CASSAGQVKETQYF. DNA of the CDR3: TGCGCCAGCAGCGCGGGACAGGTTAAAGAGACCCAGTACTTC. Supplemented by reference TRBV5-1 and TRBJ2-5, the full variable domain reads KAGVTQTPRYLIKTRGQQVTLSCSPISGHRSVSWYQQTPGQGLQFLFEYFSETQRNKGNFPGRFSGRQFSNSRSEMNVSTLELGDSALYLCASSAGQVKETQYFGPGTRLLVL.